One sample yielded the 16 T cell receptor beta chains listed below, sequenced in a study of graft-versus-host responses after intestinal transplantation. The assay was immunoSEQ multiplex PCR, and TCRdb's table has in-frame clones only and misses some. The sample has over 75,000 clones, just under 95% seen once. Which antigens these TCRs recognize remains unknown. This material consisted of unstimulated CD8+ T cells sorted from spleen or lymph node cells, taken before transplant. These receptors came from a human donor who was the organ donor for an intestinal transplant.

The chain has TRBV30 and TRBJ1-1; TRBD1 agrees at 10 bases. This CDR3 region has 14 residues. Unmatched junction bases numbered 9, after V lost 7 bases and J lost 4 bases. Germline V gives CDR1 GTSNPN, CDR2 SVGIG (reference sequence). In DNA, the CDR3 is TGTGCCTTTGAGACAGGGGGCTTCAGCACTGAAGCTTTCTTT. This sequence encodes CAFETGGFSTEAFF.

In its sample, this clone was seen once. A read error may produce the germline difference seen at one junction end. The chain couples TRBV7-7 to TRBJ2-1; D not certain. Germline CDR1 and CDR2: SSHAT and FNYEAQ (reference sequence). CDR3 length equals 15 residues. The CDR3 DNA is TGTGCTAGCAGCTTAGGCCGCTTACTCGACAATGAGCAGTTCTTC. It yields the protein CASSLGRLLDNEQFF.

This sequence joins TRBV29-1 and TRBJ1-2; 9 bases align to TRBD1. The CDR3 covers 18 residues. V shed 1 base and J 7 bases; nucleotides not matched to a gene: 19. Germline assignment: CDR1 SQVTM and CDR2 ANQGSEA. CDR3 residues: CSVEATPLRTGVISGYTF. The CDR3 nucleotides are TGCAGCGTTGAAGCCACCCCCCTACGGACAGGGGTTATTTCTGGCTACACCTTC.

The gene calls are TRBV28 and TRBJ1-1; TRBD1 matches at 7 bases. This CDR3 is 14 amino acids long. The V segment lost 3 bases and the J segment 1 base; nucleotides outside the gene matches: 2. The germline gives CDR1 MDHEN, CDR2 SYDVKM. CDR3 nucleotides: TGTGCCAGCAGTTTGGGACAGTGGAACACTGAAGCTTTCTTT. Its translation is CASSLGQWNTEAFF.

The chain carries TRBV29-1 and TRBJ1-1, with a possible D match to TRBD1 (5 bases). This CDR3 is built from 12 residues. The V and J ends lost 2 bases and 8 bases respectively, with 12 bases between them. Germline V gene sequence: CDR1 SQVTM, CDR2 ANQGSEA. Written as DNA, the CDR3 is TGCAGCGTTGAATGGGGACTGCTAGAAGCTTTCTTT. Its translation is CSVEWGLLEAFF.

V usage is TRBV9 and J usage is TRBJ2-6; 9 bases map to TRBD1. Germline CDR1 is SGDLS and CDR2 is YYNGEE. The CDR3 has 18 residues. V lost 2 bases to trimming and J lost 0 bases; unmatched junction nucleotides: 6. The CDR3 sequence: CASSVGQGKGSGANVLTF. For the CDR3, the DNA is TGTGCCAGCAGCGTCGGACAGGGGAAAGGCTCTGGGGCCAACGTCCTGACTTTC. The full variable domain, with the rest looked up from reference TRBV9 and TRBJ2-6, is DSGVTQTPKHLITATGQRVTLRCSPRSGDLSVYWYQQSLDQGLQFLIQYYNGEERAKGNILERFSAQQFPDLHSELNLSSLELGDSALYFCASSVGQGKGSGANVLTFGAGSRLTVL.

The chain uses TRBV5-8 and TRBJ1-1; D gene ambiguous. The CDR3 has 15 amino acids. Germline lookup yields CDR1 SGHTS and CDR2 YDEGEE. V lost 0 bases and J lost 4, with 13 bases in between. CDR3 in DNA: TGTGCCAGCAGCTTGGCCTCGAGGGAACTCACTGAAGCTTTCTTT. Its protein is CASSLASRELTEAFF. The whole variable domain, filled in from reference TRBV5-8 and TRBJ1-1, reads EAGVTQSPTHLIKTRGQQATLRCSPISGHTSVYWYQQALGLGLQFLLWYDEGEERNRGNFPPRFSGRQFPNYSSELNVNALELEDSALYLCASSLASRELTEAFFGQGTRLTVV.

The chain joins TRBV2 to TRBJ2-7; 10 nucleotides align to TRBD2. Germline lookup yields CDR1 SNHLY and CDR2 FYNNEI. The CDR3 consists of 17 residues. J was trimmed by 9 bases and V by 7 bases; bases with no gene match: 21. CDR3: CASIVAFRTSGVRVQYF. The CDR3 DNA reads as TGTGCCAGCATTGTGGCGTTCAGGACTAGCGGCGTAAGGGTGCAGTACTTC. The full variable domain, completed using reference TRBV2 and TRBJ2-7, is EPEVTQTPSHQVTQMGQEVILRCVPISNHLYFYWYRQILGQKVEFLVSFYNNEISEKSEIFDDQFSVERPDGSNFTLKIRSTKLEDSAMYFCASIVAFRTSGVRVQYFGPGTRLTVT.

The V gene is TRBV29-1, the J gene TRBJ1-2, with 8 bases that match TRBD1. In germline, CDR1 is SQVTM, CDR2 ANQGSEA. The CDR3 length is 15 residues. V gave up 1 base and J gave up 5 bases; unmatched junction bases: 9. Written as DNA, the CDR3 is TGCAGCGTTGAAGGTTGGACAGGGAGACTGTATGGCTACACCTTC. As protein: CSVEGWTGRLYGYTF.

This rearrangement joins TRBV7-9 to TRBJ1-1, with a possible D match to TRBD1 (5 bases). V was trimmed by 5 bases and J by 4 bases, leaving 11 bases between them. The CDR3 is 13 residues long. Germline V lookup: CDR1 SEHNR, CDR2 FQNEAQ (reference sequence). The DNA for the CDR3 is TGTGCCAGCAGCGCCCCTACAGGCACTGAAGCTTTCTTT. Its translation: CASSAPTGTEAFF.

A single count supports this clone. The chain links TRBV7-9 to TRBJ1-1; 9 bases fit TRBD1. V lost 10 bases to trimming and J lost 4 bases; unmatched junction nucleotides: 7. The CDR3 totals 13 residues. Germline V gives CDR1 SEHNR, CDR2 FQNEAQ (reference sequence). CDR3 sequence reads: CATDRGLATEAFF. The CDR3 DNA sequence: TGTGCCACGGACAGGGGCCTCGCCACTGAAGCTTTCTTT. The whole variable domain, filled in from reference TRBV7-9 and TRBJ1-1, reads DTGVSQNPRHKITKRGQNVTFRCDPISEHNRLYWYRQTLGQGPEFLTYFQNEAQLEKSRLLSDRFSAERPKGSFSTLEIQRTEQGDSAMYLCATDRGLATEAFFGQGTRLTVV.

The DNA of the CDR3 is TGTGCCAGTACGAGCGGGAGAACCAATGAGCAGTTCTTC. This sequence encodes CASTSGRTNEQFF. The chain combines TRBV13 with TRBJ2-1; 8 nucleotides line up with TRBD2. The junction had 7 bases not matched to a gene; V was cut back by 9 bases and J by 6 bases. The CDR3 sequence is 13 residues long. CDR1 and CDR2 (germline): PRHDT, FYEKMQ (reference sequence).

The chain uses TRBV4-2 and TRBJ2-2; no reliable D call. The V and J ends lost 0 bases and 4 bases respectively, with 9 bases between them. Germline CDR1 and CDR2: LGHNA and YNFKEQ. The CDR3 is 15 amino acids. This CDR3 is CASSQENPGTGELFF. The DNA for the CDR3 is TGTGCCAGCAGCCAAGAGAATCCAGGCACCGGGGAGCTGTTTTTT.

CDR3 protein: CSAYRVHTEAFF. CDR3 nucleotides: TGCAGCGCCTACAGGGTCCACACTGAAGCTTTCTTT. V gene TRBV29-1 combines with J gene TRBJ1-1, with D perhaps TRBD1 (6 bases). The CDR3 is made up of 12 amino acids. Trimming took 7 bases from V and 3 from J, leaving 12 bases between them. Looked up from germline, CDR1 is SQVTM and CDR2 is ANQGSEA.

This clone appeared a single time. The rearrangement joins TRBV27 to TRBJ2-2; D may be TRBD1 (6 bases). The CDR3 spans 14 residues. CDR1 MNHEY and CDR2 SMNVEV come from the germline V gene (reference sequence). The V end lost 5 bases, the J end lost 2 bases, and 9 bases lay between the germline ends. DNA for the CDR3: TGTGCCAGCAGTCGTGGGACAAACACCGGGGAGCTGTTTTTT. It translates to CASSRGTNTGELFF.

This chain uses TRBV11-2 with TRBJ2-5; TRBD2 aligns across 11 bases. Germline loops: CDR1 SGHAT, CDR2 FQNNGV. The CDR3 covers 16 residues. The trim removed 5 bases at V and 5 bases at J, leaving 10 bases unmatched. CDR3 bases: TGTGCCAGCAGCCCGCGACTAGCGGGGCAGGGGGAGACCCAGTACTTC. As protein: CASSPRLAGQGETQYF.